The clone carrying this TCR beta chain has a handful of counts. This specimen belongs to a study of early T cells in non-severe SARS-CoV-2 infection. Overall study: Investigators sequenced bulk RNA drawn from unsorted whole blood, and chains remained unpaired.

Using its own MiXCR run on the 5' RACE reads, TCRdb lists one record per CDR3 protein. The sample yields tens of thousands of distinct CDR3 sequences, approximately 12% seen once. This clonotype was obtained from an adult who was a healthcare worker with PCR-confirmed SARS-CoV-2 infection or an uninfected control (not recorded which). The donor label of this sample is uncertain. Sequenced material: whole blood, taken at baseline.

The CDR3 spells CASSRRTSAGGEQFF. The DNA of the CDR3 is TGTGCCAGCTCACGCCGGACTAGCGCGGGAGGAGAGCAGTTCTTC. The chain recombines TRBV18 with TRBJ2-1; the match to TRBD2 covers 9 bases. Germline V gives CDR1 KGHSH, CDR2 LQKENI. The CDR3 covers 15 residues. J lost 10 bases, V lost 4 bases, and 11 bases had no gene match.